Each of the 4 T cell receptor beta chains below was sequenced from the same sample in a study of T cells after yellow fever vaccination. TCRdb re-analysed the 5' RACE reads in MiXCR, keeping a single row per CDR3 protein. The data show a few hundred thousand distinct CDR3 sequences, less than 4.5% seen once. The source material was PBMCs, sampled on the day of the yellow fever booster vaccination. The receptors shown here come from a man aged 18-30 years who received the YFV17D yellow fever vaccine.

This clonotype was recorded many times. This CDR3 is CSAGTGYGYTF. In DNA form, the CDR3 reads TGCAGTGCCGGGACAGGCTATGGCTACACCTTC. The rearrangement joins TRBV20-1 to TRBJ1-2, with TRBD1 matching over 8 bases. The germline gives CDR1 DFQATT, CDR2 SNEGSKA (reference sequence). This CDR3 region has 11 residues. The V segment lost 6 bases and the J segment 4 bases; nucleotides outside the gene matches: 1.

This clonotype occurred a few times. V and J are TRBV6-4 and TRBJ2-3; 11 nucleotides match TRBD2. CDR3 length equals 15 residues. Germline V gene lookup returns CDR1 MRHNA and CDR2 SNTAGT. The J segment lost 3 bases and the V segment lost 6 bases, leaving 5 bases of the junction unmatched. The chain's CDR3 is CASSTIAGGTDTQYF. CDR3 nucleotides: TGTGCCAGCAGCACCATAGCGGGGGGGACAGATACGCAGTATTTT.

This clonotype was detected only a few times. The rearrangement joins TRBV15 to TRBJ2-7; the D is unclear. This CDR3 has 13 residues. Per germline, CDR1 LNHNV and CDR2 YYDKDF (reference sequence). V was clipped by 4 bases and J by 2 bases, with 9 bases between them. The CDR3 nucleotides read TGTGCCACCAGCACGGGCTTGGCCTACGAGCAGTACGTC. Amino acids: CATSTGLAYEQYV.

This clonotype was recorded a few times. The V call is TRBV9, the J call TRBJ2-7; 7 bases are a match to TRBD1. V lost 0 bases and J lost 3; bases outside the gene matches: 3. The CDR3 has 14 amino acids. Germline lookup yields CDR1 SGDLS and CDR2 YYNGEE. The CDR3 protein is CASSVAGTDYEQYF. The CDR3 DNA sequence: TGTGCCAGCAGCGTAGCCGGGACAGACTACGAGCAGTACTTC.